These 9 T cell receptor beta chains were sequenced from one sample in a study of blood T cell repertoires in COVID-19 (dated by TCRdb to 2019 to 2021). The method was the immunoSEQ multiplex PCR assay. What TCRdb holds here is the immuneACCESS table cut down to in-frame rearrangements. Part of the clones is not present; checked against another copy, under half of the missing clones reflect an unresolved V gene, and the others are unexplained. For this sample the table gives 200,000 to 250,000 clones, of which roughly 86% were detected only once. The ten biggest clones cover approximately 7% of the sample. Sequencing was performed on peripheral blood. The receptor source for this set is a woman between 65 and 79 years old with active or convalescent COVID-19.

This rearrangement joins TRBV6-4 to TRBJ2-2; 9 bases align to TRBD2. Trimming cost V 6 bases and J 4 bases; bases outside gene matches: 3. The CDR3 extends over 14 amino acids. Germline V lookup: CDR1 MRHNA, CDR2 SNTAGT. CDR3 residues: CASRRLAVTGELFF. CDR3 nucleotides: TGTGCCAGCAGAAGACTAGCGGTCACCGGGGAGCTGTTTTTT.

The J gene is TRBJ2-7, the V gene TRBV10-3; no definite D call. Germline V gene lookup returns CDR1 ENHRY and CDR2 SYGVKD. There are 13 residues in the CDR3. V was cut by 3 bases and J by 1 base, with 7 bases left in between. CDR3: CAISDPQSYEQYF. Written as DNA, the CDR3 is TGTGCCATCAGTGATCCCCAGTCCTACGAGCAGTACTTC.

The rearrangement uses TRBV7-2 and TRBJ1-1; a possible D gene is TRBD1 (5 bases). The V end lost 10 bases, the J end lost 0 bases, and 18 bases lay between the germline ends. Germline lookup yields CDR1 SGHTA and CDR2 FQGNSA. The CDR3 is 15 amino acids. CDR3: CATLLGQGLNTEAFF. The DNA of the CDR3 is TGTGCCACTCTGCTTGGGCAGGGCCTGAACACTGAAGCTTTCTTT.

The CDR3 protein is CASSVTVSSYNEQFF. Written as DNA, the CDR3 is TGCGCCAGCAGCGTGACAGTTAGCTCCTACAATGAGCAGTTCTTC. The rearrangement links TRBV5-1 to TRBJ2-1; D might be TRBD1 (5 bases). This CDR3 contains 15 residues. Trimming took off 4 bases at V and 0 bases at J, with 11 bases between the two ends. Looked up from germline, CDR1 is SGHRS and CDR2 is YFSETQ.

The rearrangement uses TRBV7-9 and TRBJ1-4, with a weak D call TRBD1 (6 bases). The germline V gene has CDR1 SEHNR and CDR2 FQNEAQ (reference sequence). The CDR3 is made up of 14 amino acids. The ends were cut back, 5 bases at V and 4 bases at J, with 11 bases in the middle. The CDR3 DNA sequence: TGTGCCAGCAGCCTCATGGACAGTAATGAAAAACTGTTTTTT. Protein sequence: CASSLMDSNEKLFF.

The chain has TRBV6-6 and TRBJ1-4, with D hard to call. The CDR3 extends over 17 amino acids. Germline V gene lookup returns CDR1 MNHNY and CDR2 SVGAGI (reference sequence). Trimming cost V 5 bases and J 0 bases, with 16 bases left between them. The CDR3 loop reads CASSRKGGFATNEKLFF. The CDR3, as DNA: TGTGCCAGCAGTCGTAAGGGAGGATTTGCAACTAATGAAAAACTGTTTTTT.

This chain links TRBV3-1 (or the pseudogene TRBV3-2) with TRBJ2-7; TRBD2 aligns across 10 bases. This CDR3 is 15 amino acids long. CDR1 is LGHDT, CDR2 YNNKEL, per germline (reference sequence). Unmatched junction bases numbered 7, after V lost 5 bases and J lost 3 bases. CDR3 residues: CASSSSTSGDYEQYF. The CDR3 coding sequence is TGTGCCAGCAGCTCTTCTACTAGCGGGGACTACGAGCAGTACTTC.

This clone was observed a handful of times. This chain connects TRBV6-2 or TRBV6-3 to TRBJ2-5; TRBD1 matches 12 bases. The CDR3 consists of 18 residues. The germline V gene encodes CDR1 MNHEY and CDR2 SVGEGT. V trimming: 2 bases; J trimming: 0 bases; junction bases outside the gene matches: 7. This CDR3 reads CASSYPGQGAVDQETQYF. The CDR3 coding sequence is TGTGCCAGCAGTTACCCGGGACAGGGGGCCGTGGACCAAGAGACCCAGTACTTC.

The rearrangement links TRBV6-6 to TRBJ1-5; D possibly corresponds to TRBD1 (6 bases). Trimming left V 2 bases short and J 5 bases short, with 10 bases between. CDR3 length: 14 amino acids. The V gene's germline CDR1 is MNHNY and CDR2 SVGAGI (reference sequence). CDR3 sequence: CASSYVAGDQPQHF. The CDR3, as DNA: TGTGCCAGCAGTTACGTAGCAGGGGATCAGCCCCAGCATTTT.